The 23 T cell receptor beta chains given below trace back to one sample, sequenced in a study of vaccination and CD4 T cells after COVID-19. Sequencing of DNA taken from cultured CD4+ T cells relied on the Oncomine TCR Beta short-read assay. TCRdb ran MiXCR on the PCR reads and lists one entry per CDR3 protein. Counted here are about 21,000 distinct CDR3 sequences, around 62% occurring once; the ten biggest clones make up more than 20%. As for treatment: approximately nine-day PBMC culture with coronavirus spike peptide pools or control peptides (ViraFEST assay). These TCRs' antigens remain unknown. Sequencing was performed on CD4+ T cells from blood, cultured in vitro, taken before SARS-CoV-2 vaccination. Every receptor here comes from a human donor who received a COVID-19 vaccine.

V usage is TRBV19 and J usage is TRBJ2-3; D is uncertain. The CDR3 extends over 18 amino acids. The V and J ends lost 1 base and 4 bases respectively, with 21 bases between them. CDR1 is LNHDA, CDR2 SQIVND, per germline (reference sequence). CDR3 sequence (DNA): TGTGCCAGTAGTATAGTGTACCGGGCCCTGCAATCCCCAGATACGCAGTATTTT. Its protein product is CASSIVYRALQSPDTQYF.

The V and J genes are TRBV10-1 and TRBJ2-1, with TRBD2 as a possible D gene (7 bases). V lost 4 bases to trimming and J lost 10 bases, with 11 bases between them. Per germline, CDR1 WNHNN and CDR2 SYGVQD (reference sequence). The CDR3 is made up of 12 amino acids. CDR3 bases: TGCGCCAGCAGTGGGGCGGGGGCCGAGCAGTTCTTC. Its translation is CASSGAGAEQFF.

Written as DNA, the CDR3 is TGTGCCAGCACCTCCCGGAGCTACTCTGGAAACACCATATATTTT. It is translated as CASTSRSYSGNTIYF. This rearrangement joins TRBV25-1 to TRBJ1-3; D gene uncertain. The CDR3 loop spans 15 amino acids. CDR1 is MGHDK, CDR2 SYGVNS, per germline. Trimming shortened V by 7 bases and J by 0 bases, and 13 bases separated the two germline ends.

This clonotype was counted a few times. The rearrangement links TRBV10-3 to TRBJ2-7; no clear D gene. Germline lookup yields CDR1 ENHRY and CDR2 SYGVKD. The CDR3 runs 13 residues. Trimming took off 4 bases at V and 6 bases at J, with 13 bases between the two ends. In DNA, the CDR3 is TGTGCCATCAGTGCGATGACGGGCCTCGAGCAGTACTTC. Its translation is CAISAMTGLEQYF.

The chain links TRBV12-3 or TRBV12-4 to TRBJ1-5; D is possibly TRBD1 (6 bases). V gave up 3 bases and J gave up 3 bases, with 9 bases separating them. The CDR3 sequence is 14 residues long. The CDR3 here is CASSFTGSNQPQHF. The CDR3, as DNA: TGTGCCAGCAGTTTTACAGGGTCCAATCAGCCCCAGCATTTT.

This clonotype was observed a single time. The rearrangement links TRBV7-2 to TRBJ2-2; no clear D gene. The germline V gene has CDR1 SGHTA and CDR2 FQGNSA. V was cut by 4 bases and J by 6 bases, with 6 bases left in between. The CDR3 is 12 residues long. The CDR3 sequence is CASSSFPGELFF. CDR3 coding DNA: TGTGCCAGCAGCTCATTCCCCGGGGAGCTGTTTTTT.

The chain joins TRBV6-4 to TRBJ1-5, with 7 bases fitting TRBD1. V was clipped by 0 bases and J by 0 bases; unmatched bases: 11. Germline V gene data show CDR1 as MRHNA and CDR2 as SNTAGT. This CDR3 has 19 amino acids. The CDR3 region is CASSDSHYFGQVSNQPQHF. The CDR3 bases are TGTGCCAGCAGTGACTCCCACTATTTTGGACAGGTTAGCAATCAGCCCCAGCATTTT.

The chain couples TRBV12-3 or TRBV12-4 to TRBJ1-4; D is unresolved. The V end lost 0 bases, the J end lost 8 bases, and 7 bases lay between the germline ends. This CDR3 contains 13 residues. The CDR3 spells CASSLARGEKLFF. The DNA of the CDR3 is TGTGCCAGCAGTTTAGCGCGTGGGGAAAAACTGTTTTTT.

This clonotype has only a few counts. The chain employs TRBV7-9 and TRBJ1-2; D call uncertain. Germline values: CDR1 SEHNR, CDR2 FQNEAQ (reference sequence). Trimming pared 3 bases from V and 3 bases from J, leaving 11 bases between. The CDR3 consists of 14 residues. DNA for the CDR3: TGTGCCAGCAGCTTTACGGGAAGCGACTATGGCTACACCTTC. This encodes CASSFTGSDYGYTF.

There are a few counts of this clonotype. The V call is TRBV27, the J call TRBJ1-1; D is unclear. The CDR3 loop spans 14 amino acids. Trimming removed 3 bases at V and 3 bases at J, with 11 bases between. Per the germline V gene, CDR1 is MNHEY and CDR2 is SMNVEV (reference sequence). The CDR3 here is CASSFTGLDTEAFF. CDR3 bases: TGTGCCAGCAGTTTCACGGGTTTGGACACTGAAGCTTTCTTT.

This chain joins TRBV19 and TRBJ1-1; 8 bases line up with TRBD1. The junction had 7 bases not matched to a gene; V was cut back by 7 bases and J by 3 bases. The CDR3 spans 14 residues. CDR1 and CDR2 (germline): LNHDA, SQIVND (reference sequence). The CDR3 is CASTPGQEHTEAFF. CDR3 nucleotide sequence: TGTGCCAGTACCCCGGGACAGGAACACACTGAAGCTTTCTTT. Full variable domain (remainder filled in from reference TRBV19 and TRBJ1-1): DGGITQSPKYLFRKEGQNVTLSCEQNLNHDAMYWYRQDPGQGLRLIYYSQIVNDFQKGDIAEGYSVSREKKESFPLTVTSAQKNPTAFYLCASTPGQEHTEAFFGQGTRLTVV.

This chain links TRBV7-9 with TRBJ1-3, with no clear D. CDR1 is SEHNR, CDR2 FQNEAQ, per germline (reference sequence). The CDR3 consists of 14 residues. Trimming shortened V by 5 bases and J by 0 bases, and 8 bases separated the two germline ends. The CDR3 region is CASSDISSGNTIYF. DNA for the CDR3: TGTGCCAGCAGCGACATATCCTCTGGAAACACCATATATTTT.

In this sample, this clonotype turned up a few times. The chain is built from TRBV6-1 and TRBJ2-1, with a tentative D call TRBD2 (6 bases). This CDR3 is 12 amino acids long. V lost 5 bases and J 9 bases, leaving 11 bases between the germline ends. Germline loops: CDR1 MNHNS, CDR2 SASEGT. The CDR3 DNA reads as TGTGCCAGCAGTCTACCGGGACTTGAGCAGTTCTTC. Protein: CASSLPGLEQFF.

The J gene is TRBJ2-3, the V gene TRBV14; D possibly corresponds to TRBD1 (5 bases). V lost 0 bases, J lost 0 bases, and 13 bases lay in between. The CDR3 sequence is 17 residues long. Germline V gene data show CDR1 as SGHDN and CDR2 as FVKESK. The CDR3 coding sequence is TGTGCCAGCAGCCAAGATCTCGCAGGGCCTAGCACAGATACGCAGTATTTT. Translation gives CASSQDLAGPSTDTQYF.

This rearrangement joins TRBV20-1 to TRBJ1-1; D gene ambiguous. Trimming took 3 bases from V and 4 from J, leaving 12 bases between them. The CDR3 totals 13 residues. CDR1 is DFQATT and CDR2 is SNEGSKA in the germline V gene (reference sequence). The CDR3 reads CSASATGVTEAFF. CDR3 nucleotides: TGCAGTGCTAGCGCTACGGGAGTCACTGAAGCTTTCTTT.

V gene TRBV19 combines with J gene TRBJ1-5, with a possible D match to TRBD1 (6 bases). Trimming shortened V by 3 bases and J by 1 base, and 13 bases separated the two germline ends. From germline, CDR1 is LNHDA and CDR2 SQIVND (reference sequence). This CDR3 contains 16 residues. The CDR3 sequence: CASSISRGGSNQPQHF. In nucleotides, the CDR3 is TGTGCCAGTAGTATTTCCAGGGGAGGGAGCAATCAGCCCCAGCATTTT.

The chain uses TRBV7-3 and TRBJ2-3; D is possibly TRBD1 (5 bases). This CDR3 contains 13 residues. V lost 5 bases and J lost 6, with 12 bases in between. CDR1 and CDR2 from the germline V gene are SGHTA and FQGTGA. The chain's CDR3 is CASSLDSFDTQYF. The CDR3 DNA sequence: TGTGCCAGCAGCCTTGACAGCTTCGATACGCAGTATTTT.

J is TRBJ1-2 and V is TRBV30, with TRBD1 identical over 7 bases. The germline V gene encodes CDR1 GTSNPN and CDR2 SVGIG (reference sequence). V dropped 2 bases and J dropped 1; count of bases not matched to a gene: 19. The CDR3 has 19 residues. The CDR3 spells CAWSPPGGGQKVLNYGYTF. Written as DNA, the CDR3 is TGTGCCTGGAGTCCCCCGGGAGGGGGACAGAAAGTCCTTAACTATGGCTACACCTTC.

The rearrangement links TRBV7-2 to TRBJ2-5, with a weak D call TRBD2 (6 bases). Looked up from germline, CDR1 is SGHTA and CDR2 is FQGNSA. This CDR3 is 16 amino acids long. V was cut by 1 base and J by 0 bases, with 12 bases left in between. The CDR3 bases are TGTGCCAGCAGCTTAGGGTTTGGGGGGTACCAAGAGACCCAGTACTTC. Translated: CASSLGFGGYQETQYF.

CDR3 in DNA: TGTGCCAGTAGTCCAGGGGGCCTAAGGAACACTGAAGCTTTCTTT. Amino acids: CASSPGGLRNTEAFF. The V and J genes are TRBV19 and TRBJ1-1; TRBD1 aligns across 8 bases. J gave up 1 base and V 5 bases, and 6 bases lay outside the gene matches. The CDR3 has 15 amino acids. Germline V gene lookup returns CDR1 LNHDA and CDR2 SQIVND (reference sequence).

This clonotype was seen a handful of times. This chain connects TRBV19 to TRBJ1-1; 9 positions match TRBD1. V shed 7 bases, J shed 6 bases, and the junction held 6 bases outside the gene matches. Germline V gives CDR1 LNHDA, CDR2 SQIVND (reference sequence). The CDR3 is made up of 13 amino acids. CDR3 DNA sequence: TGTGCCAGTAATACAGGGGGCAACTCTGAAGCTTTCTTT. As protein: CASNTGGNSEAFF.

This clonotype came up a few times. This chain connects TRBV27 to TRBJ2-3; tentative D call: TRBD2 (5 bases). Germline V gene sequence: CDR1 MNHEY, CDR2 SMNVEV (reference sequence). V gave up 0 bases and J gave up 1 base, with 14 bases separating them. The CDR3 totals 17 residues. The CDR3 loop is CASSLSSWGDRTDTQYF. The CDR3 region has the DNA TGTGCCAGCAGTTTATCCTCCTGGGGAGACCGCACAGATACGCAGTATTTT.

V usage is TRBV7-2 and J usage is TRBJ2-3; either TRBD1 or TRBD2 may fit D (5 bases each). Germline V gene sequence: CDR1 SGHTA, CDR2 FQGNSA. V was clipped by 5 bases and J by 2 bases, with 14 bases between them. The CDR3 is 15 amino acids. This CDR3 reads CASSPVGDLTDTQYF. For the CDR3, the DNA is TGTGCCAGCAGCCCCGTCGGGGACCTCACAGATACGCAGTATTTT. Supplemented by reference TRBV7-2 and TRBJ2-3, the full variable domain reads GAGVSQSPSNKVTEKGKDVELRCDPISGHTALYWYRQSLGQGLEFLIYFQGNSAPDKSGLPSDRFSAERTGGSVSTLTIQRTQQEDSAVYLCASSPVGDLTDTQYFGPGTRLTVL.